Described below is a single TCR beta chain sequence and its context. Original analysis: Estimation of nucleated cell counts relied on the amplification of reference gene primers. Some clones are missing from TCRdb's copy, which holds only in-frame ones; the method was immunoSEQ multiplex PCR. That table supplies the V and J calls and clone size; D and trimming were determined from the DNA. The sample lists fewer than 250,000 clones, 88% occurring once. Trimming cost V 4 bases and J 6 bases; bases outside gene matches: 5. CDR3 size: 16 residues. CDR1 is LGHNA and CDR2 is YNFKEQ in the germline V gene. This record comes from a study of blood T cell repertoires in COVID-19. Background on the study: Spain, Italy and the United States supplied samples that represented acute and convalescent COVID-19. T cells, B-cell-depleted T cells, or PBMCs provided the cDNA or gDNA that served as material.

This TCR came from a woman aged 60 to 75 with acute or convalescent COVID-19. The rearrangement links TRBV4-2 to TRBJ2-1, with TRBD2 identical over 14 bases. Sequenced material: peripheral blood. The CDR3 reads CASSPSGLAGGNEQFF. As DNA, the CDR3 is TGTGCCAGCAGCCCCTCAGGACTAGCGGGAGGCAATGAGCAGTTCTTC.